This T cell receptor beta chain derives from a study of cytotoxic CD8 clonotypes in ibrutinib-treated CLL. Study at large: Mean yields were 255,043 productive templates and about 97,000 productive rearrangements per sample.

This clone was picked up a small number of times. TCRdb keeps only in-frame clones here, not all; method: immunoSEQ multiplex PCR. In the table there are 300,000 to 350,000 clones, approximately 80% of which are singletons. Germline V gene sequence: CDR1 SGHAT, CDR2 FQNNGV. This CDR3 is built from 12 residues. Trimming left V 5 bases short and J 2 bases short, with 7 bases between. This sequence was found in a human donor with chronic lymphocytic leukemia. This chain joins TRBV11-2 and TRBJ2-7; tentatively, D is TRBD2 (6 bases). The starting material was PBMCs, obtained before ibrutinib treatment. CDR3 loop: CASSPSAYEQYF. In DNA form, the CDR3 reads TGTGCCAGCAGCCCTAGCGCCTACGAGCAGTACTTC.